The T cell receptor beta chain described here comes from a study of a mutant IDH1 vaccine in newly diagnosed glioma. Notes on this clone: Its antigen is not identified.

Time point: week 35, safety follow-up. Doses of 300 ug of mutant IDH1 20-mer peptide were given with topical imiquimod. The method was immunoSEQ multiplex PCR; TCRdb's version includes in-frame clones alone and lacks a portion of them. The data hold some 70,000 clones, with almost 85% observed a single time. J lost 5 bases, V lost 1 base, and 6 bases had no gene match. This CDR3 is 15 amino acids long. Germline V CDR1 and CDR2: LGHNA, YSLEER. The chain combines TRBV4-3 with TRBJ2-7; 9 positions match TRBD2. This TCR derives from a man aged 18 to 30 with glioma. The sequencing used PBMCs, collected from a glioma patient whose treatment included an IDH1 peptide vaccine. CDR3 sequence reads: CASSQGGTSFDEQYF. CDR3 coding DNA: TGCGCCAGCAGCCAAGGGGGGACTAGCTTCGACGAGCAGTACTTC.